Listed here are 22 T cell receptor beta chains from one sample, sequenced in a study of CD8 T cells in ankylosing spondylitis. TCRdb itself ran the 5' RACE reads through MiXCR, one entry per CDR3 protein. The table has 250,000 to 400,000 distinct CDR3 sequences, roughly 12% seen once. The sample taken for sequencing was blood, either unsorted or a sorted T cell fraction (not recorded which). These receptors were obtained from a female donor with ankylosing spondylitis or in good health (not recorded which).

There are many counts of this clonotype. The rearrangement joins TRBV20-1 to TRBJ2-1; D is perhaps TRBD2 (5 bases). The V end lost 4 bases, the J end lost 7 bases, and 11 bases lay between the germline ends. The CDR3 totals 12 residues. Germline V lookup: CDR1 DFQATT, CDR2 SNEGSKA (reference sequence). The CDR3 here is CSAKRGSNEQFF. The CDR3 DNA reads as TGCAGTGCTAAGCGAGGGTCGAATGAGCAGTTCTTC.

This clonotype was seen ten or more times. The chain recombines TRBV5-1 with TRBJ1-1; D ambiguous. The V gene's germline CDR1 is SGHRS and CDR2 YFSETQ. Trimming stripped 0 bases from V and 5 bases from J, with 14 bases between. There are 15 residues in the CDR3. The CDR3 DNA sequence: TGCGCCAGCAGCTTGGGGGCCAGGATCCTGACTGAAGCTTTCTTT. Translated, it gives CASSLGARILTEAFF.

The chain uses TRBV10-3 and TRBJ2-7; D is perhaps TRBD1 or TRBD2 (6 bases each). The V end lost 11 bases, the J end lost 2 bases, and 13 bases lay between the germline ends. Germline-derived CDR1 and CDR2 are ENHRY and SYGVKD. This CDR3 spans 12 amino acids. The CDR3 bases are TGTGCCTTGGGGGGCGGTACCTACGAGCAGTACTTC. Protein: CALGGGTYEQYF.

The table lists this clonotype with many counts. The chain carries TRBV15 and TRBJ1-3; 9 bases fit TRBD1. This CDR3 is 15 amino acids long. The germline CDR1 and CDR2 sequences are LNHNV and YYDKDF (reference sequence). V shed 3 bases, J shed 1 base, and the junction held 1 base outside the gene matches. As DNA, the CDR3 is TGTGCCACCAGCAGGGGACAGGGTTCTGGAAACACCATATATTTT. Translated, it gives CATSRGQGSGNTIYF.

The genes are TRBV2 and TRBJ2-1, with 8 positions matching TRBD1. Trimming took 5 bases from V and 6 from J; bases not matched to a gene: 12. The CDR3 has 16 amino acids. CDR1 is SNHLY, CDR2 FYNNEI, per germline. Here the CDR3 reads CASSFSDRGGGNEQFF. The CDR3 DNA is TGTGCCAGCAGTTTTTCCGACAGGGGTGGGGGCAATGAGCAGTTCTTC.

This clonotype was seen at least ten times. V gene TRBV20-1 combines with J gene TRBJ1-5; D gene uncertain. V shed 1 base and J shed 4 bases, with 5 bases lying between them. Germline CDR1 DFQATT, CDR2 SNEGSKA (reference sequence). The CDR3 is made up of 12 amino acids. CDR3 sequence (DNA): TGCAGTGCTAGAGGGCAGAATCAGCCCCAGCATTTT. The encoded protein is CSARGQNQPQHF.

This clonotype was picked up many times. This chain uses TRBV20-1 with TRBJ1-2; TRBD1 might be the D (5 bases). CDR1 is DFQATT and CDR2 is SNEGSKA in the germline V gene (reference sequence). The CDR3 sequence is 14 residues long. Trimming left V 4 bases short and J 5 bases short, with 17 bases between. The DNA for the CDR3 is TGCAGTGCTATACCCGGGACCGAGATTTATGGCTACACCTTC. Translating gives CSAIPGTEIYGYTF.

The CDR3 nucleotides read TGTGCCACTACGAATGGGGGGCGAGACTATGGCTACACCTTC. It is translated as CATTNGGRDYGYTF. This chain links TRBV21-1 with TRBJ1-2; TRBD1 reflects the table's D call only, with no check against the DNA. TRBV21-1 counts as a pseudogene. The CDR3 has 14 residues.

This clonotype has ten or more counts. The rearrangement joins TRBV20-1 to TRBJ2-7, with 7 bases matching TRBD1. The CDR3 has 13 residues. The V and J ends lost 1 base and 9 bases, in that order; junction bases with no gene match: 9. Germline V gene lookup returns CDR1 DFQATT and CDR2 SNEGSKA (reference sequence). The CDR3 here is CSARVGGQSGQYF. The CDR3 DNA follows: TGCAGTGCTAGAGTAGGGGGCCAATCTGGGCAGTACTTC.

At least ten counts were recorded for this clonotype. The rearrangement joins TRBV29-1 to TRBJ2-1; D possibly corresponds to TRBD2 (6 bases). V lost 3 bases and J 7 bases, leaving 13 bases between the germline ends. The CDR3 totals 13 residues. Germline V lookup: CDR1 SQVTM, CDR2 ANQGSEA. This CDR3 is CSVEEGFRNEQFF. Written as DNA, the CDR3 is TGCAGCGTTGAGGAGGGGTTCCGAAATGAGCAGTTCTTC.

This clonotype was detected a few times. The J gene is TRBJ1-2, the V gene TRBV5-5; no reliable D call. This CDR3 is built from 14 residues. Trimming shortened V by 2 bases and J by 4 bases, and 12 bases separated the two germline ends. The germline V gene encodes CDR1 SGHKS and CDR2 YYEKEE (reference sequence). The CDR3 is CASSLEWQSYGYTF. The CDR3 region has the DNA TGTGCCAGCAGCTTAGAGTGGCAGTCCTATGGCTACACCTTC.

This clonotype was seen repeatedly, ten times or more. As DNA, the CDR3 is TGTGCCAGCAGCGCGTTGGTTGGAGCGAACACTGAAGCTTTCTTT. This sequence encodes CASSALVGANTEAFF. This chain uses TRBV9 with TRBJ1-1, with D unclear. The V gene lost 3 bases and the J gene lost 1 base, with 13 bases spanning the gap. CDR3 length: 15 amino acids. Germline V gene lookup returns CDR1 SGDLS and CDR2 YYNGEE.

The sample holds many counts of this clonotype. The chain combines TRBV7-2 with TRBJ2-7, with D hard to call. From germline, CDR1 is SGHTA and CDR2 FQGNSA. The CDR3 has 12 amino acids. V gave up 3 bases and J gave up 6 bases, with 9 bases separating them. The CDR3 bases are TGTGCCAGCAGCTTTACCGTGGGCGAGCAGTACTTC. It encodes CASSFTVGEQYF.

This rearrangement joins TRBV5-1 to TRBJ1-1; unclear D gene. Germline CDR1 and CDR2: SGHRS and YFSETQ. This CDR3 has 18 amino acids. V was clipped by 0 bases and J by 5 bases, with 23 bases between them. This CDR3 is CASSLAWGGGERLTEAFF. CDR3 bases: TGCGCCAGCAGCTTGGCTTGGGGTGGCGGGGAGCGGTTGACTGAAGCTTTCTTT. Variable domain in full (rest from reference TRBV5-1 and TRBJ1-1): KAGVTQTPRYLIKTRGQQVTLSCSPISGHRSVSWYQQTPGQGLQFLFEYFSETQRNKGNFPGRFSGRQFSNSRSEMNVSTLELGDSALYLCASSLAWGGGERLTEAFFGQGTRLTVV.

The V gene is TRBV13, the J gene TRBJ2-7; possible D gene TRBD2, 7 bases. There are 15 residues in the CDR3. V shed 3 bases and J shed 0 bases, with 12 bases lying between them. The germline V gene encodes CDR1 PRHDT and CDR2 FYEKMQ (reference sequence). As DNA, the CDR3 is TGTGCCAGCAGCTTGGGAGGGGGAGGCTCCTACGAGCAGTACTTC. Residues: CASSLGGGGSYEQYF. The full variable domain, completed using reference TRBV13 and TRBJ2-7, is AAGVIQSPRHLIKEKRETATLKCYPIPRHDTVYWYQQGPGQDPQFLISFYEKMQSDKGSIPDRFSAQQFSDYHSELNMSSLELGDSALYFCASSLGGGGSYEQYFGPGTRLTVT.

The CDR3 loop reads CASSADSRSQYF. CDR3 sequence (DNA): TGTGCCAGCAGCGCGGACTCCCGATCGCAGTATTTT. This chain uses TRBV7-6 with TRBJ2-3; D perhaps matches TRBD2 (5 bases). V gave up 5 bases and J gave up 10 bases, with 13 bases separating them. The length of the CDR3 is 12 residues. Germline V gene sequence: CDR1 SGHVS, CDR2 FNYEAQ.

This clonotype was recorded at least ten times. This chain links TRBV5-1 with TRBJ2-1; D is perhaps TRBD1 or TRBD2 (5 bases each). The CDR3 runs 16 residues. The V gene lost 3 bases and the J gene lost 6 bases, with 19 bases spanning the gap. Germline V CDR1 and CDR2: SGHRS, YFSETQ. CDR3 sequence reads: CASSYGTMPGSNEQFF. CDR3 nucleotides: TGCGCCAGCAGCTACGGGACCATGCCCGGGTCCAATGAGCAGTTCTTC.

The sample holds many counts of this clonotype. The gene calls are TRBV6-5 and TRBJ2-2; 10 positions match TRBD1. The CDR3 sequence is 15 residues long. V was pared by 5 bases and J by 6 bases, with 6 bases of the junction left unmatched. Germline CDR1 is MNHEY and CDR2 is SVGAGI. CDR3 sequence (DNA): TGTGCCAGCAGTCACGGGGACAGGGGATCCGGGGAGCTGTTTTTT. It is translated as CASSHGDRGSGELFF.

This clonotype was seen ten or more times. The rearrangement links TRBV5-1 to TRBJ2-2; possible D gene TRBD1, 6 bases. Trimming removed 1 base from V and 5 bases from J, with 12 bases in between. The CDR3 runs to 15 residues. Germline V lookup: CDR1 SGHRS, CDR2 YFSETQ. The CDR3 DNA reads TGCGCCAGCAGCTTGACAGGGAGAGGGACCGGGGAGCTGTTTTTT. Translation: CASSLTGRGTGELFF.

This clonotype was counted ten times or more. The chain uses TRBV12-3 or TRBV12-4 and TRBJ2-3; either TRBD1 or TRBD2 may supply D (5 bases each). CDR3 size: 15 residues. Trimming stripped 6 bases from V and 0 bases from J, with 13 bases between. The CDR3 loop is CASSLWGSSTDTQYF. The CDR3 region has the DNA TGTGCCAGCAGCCTTTGGGGGAGCAGCACAGATACGCAGTATTTT.

In its sample, this clonotype was seen many times. CDR3: CASSSGLAGVFGEQFF. CDR3 nucleotides: TGTGCCAGCAGTTCGGGACTAGCGGGAGTGTTTGGTGAGCAGTTCTTC. The genes are TRBV12-3 or TRBV12-4 and TRBJ2-1; TRBD2 aligns across 14 bases. After removal of 4 bases from V and 9 bases from J, the junction contained 8 bases not matched to a gene. There are 16 residues in the CDR3.

This clonotype was observed many times. V is TRBV10-3 and J is TRBJ2-7, with a tentative D call TRBD1 (6 bases). Germline V CDR1 and CDR2: ENHRY, SYGVKD. This CDR3 is 14 amino acids long. V was clipped by 7 bases and J by 5 bases, with 18 bases between them. The DNA of the CDR3 is TGTGCCATCACTGCAGGGGCACTAGGCCACGAGCAGTACTTC. Protein sequence: CAITAGALGHEQYF.